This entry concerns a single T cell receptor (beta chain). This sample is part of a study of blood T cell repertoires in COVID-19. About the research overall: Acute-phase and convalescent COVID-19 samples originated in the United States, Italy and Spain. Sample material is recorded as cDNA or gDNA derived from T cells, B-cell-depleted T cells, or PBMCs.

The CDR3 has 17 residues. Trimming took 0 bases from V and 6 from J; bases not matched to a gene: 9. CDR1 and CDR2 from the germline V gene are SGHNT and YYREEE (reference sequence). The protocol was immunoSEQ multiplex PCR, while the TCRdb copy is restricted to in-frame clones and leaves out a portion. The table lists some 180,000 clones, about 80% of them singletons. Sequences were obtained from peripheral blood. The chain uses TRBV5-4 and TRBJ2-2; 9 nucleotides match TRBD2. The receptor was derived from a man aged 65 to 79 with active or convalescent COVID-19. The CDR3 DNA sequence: TGTGCCAGCAGCTTGGGCTTACTAGCGGGTTTATCCGGGGAGCTGTTTTTT. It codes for CASSLGLLAGLSGELFF.